The 6 T cell receptor beta chains in this list originate from one sample, sequenced in a study of blood T cell repertoires in COVID-19. TCRdb's copy holds only in-frame clones and misses some; the assay was immunoSEQ multiplex PCR. The sample carries some 40,000 clones, 78% recorded once. The sequencing sample was made of peripheral blood. The receptors come from a man aged 70-80 years with acute or convalescent COVID-19.

This chain connects TRBV6-5 to TRBJ1-2; the D gene is possibly TRBD1 (6 bases). Germline values: CDR1 MNHEY, CDR2 SVGAGI. The CDR3 contains 12 residues. V was cut by 10 bases and J by 6 bases, with 15 bases left in between. This CDR3 is CAISRGADGYTF. The CDR3 coding sequence is TGTGCCATCTCCCGGGGGGCGGATGGCTACACCTTC.

This clone is categorized as medium-sized. The rearrangement links TRBV7-2 to TRBJ2-7, with D possibly TRBD2 on 6 matching bases. Germline lookup yields CDR1 SGHTA and CDR2 FQGNSA. V was shortened by 3 bases and J by 4 bases, with 10 bases between the two germline ends. This CDR3 is 13 amino acids long. This CDR3 reads CASSFRGNYEQYF. The CDR3 DNA follows: TGTGCCAGCAGCTTCCGCGGGAATTACGAGCAGTACTTC. The whole variable domain, remainder taken from reference TRBV7-2 and TRBJ2-7, is GAGVSQSPSNKVTEKGKDVELRCDPISGHTALYWYRQSLGQGLEFLIYFQGNSAPDKSGLPSDRFSAERTGGSVSTLTIQRTQQEDSAVYLCASSFRGNYEQYFGPGTRLTVT.

This chain links TRBV25-1 with TRBJ1-2; tentatively, D is TRBD1 (6 bases). This CDR3 has 15 residues. Deletions cut 2 bases from V and 1 base from J, with 11 bases between. The germline gives CDR1 MGHDK, CDR2 SYGVNS. The CDR3: CASSETGFINYGYTF. The CDR3 coding sequence is TGTGCCAGCAGTGAAACAGGGTTTATTAACTATGGCTACACCTTC.

Written as DNA, the CDR3 is TGTGCCAGCAGCTTAGATGGGACAACTAACTATGGCTACACCTTC. Encoded protein: CASSLDGTTNYGYTF. This sequence joins TRBV7-6 and TRBJ1-2; D possibly corresponds to TRBD1 (6 bases). V lost 1 base, J lost 0 bases, and 9 bases lay in between. Per the germline V gene, CDR1 is SGHVS and CDR2 is FNYEAQ. This CDR3 is built from 15 residues.

This chain joins TRBV19 and TRBJ1-1; D might be TRBD1 (5 bases). The germline V gene has CDR1 LNHDA and CDR2 SQIVND (reference sequence). The ends were cut back, 1 base at V and 2 bases at J, with 11 bases in the middle. CDR3 size: 15 residues. CDR3 loop: CASSIVAGPNTEAFF. In nucleotides, the CDR3 is TGTGCCAGTAGTATAGTGGCGGGACCTAACACTGAAGCTTTCTTT. Full variable domain (outside the CDR3, taken from reference TRBV19 and TRBJ1-1): DGGITQSPKYLFRKEGQNVTLSCEQNLNHDAMYWYRQDPGQGLRLIYYSQIVNDFQKGDIAEGYSVSREKKESFPLTVTSAQKNPTAFYLCASSIVAGPNTEAFFGQGTRLTVV.

This chain links TRBV12-3 or TRBV12-4 with TRBJ2-5; D not resolved. CDR3 length equals 13 residues. Deletions cut 3 bases from V and 5 bases from J, with 10 bases between. CDR3 DNA: TGTGCCAGCAGTTTTGAGGATCGGGAGACCCAGTACTTC. Protein sequence: CASSFEDRETQYF.